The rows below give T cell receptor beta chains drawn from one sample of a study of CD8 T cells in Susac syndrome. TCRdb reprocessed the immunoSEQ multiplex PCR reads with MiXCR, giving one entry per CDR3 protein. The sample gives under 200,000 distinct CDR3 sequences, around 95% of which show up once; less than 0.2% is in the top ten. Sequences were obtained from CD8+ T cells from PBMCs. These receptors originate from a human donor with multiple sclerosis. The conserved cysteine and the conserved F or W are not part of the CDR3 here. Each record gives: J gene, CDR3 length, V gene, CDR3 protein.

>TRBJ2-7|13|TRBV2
ASRNSRDSWYEQY
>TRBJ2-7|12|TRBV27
ASSLSSLPYEQY
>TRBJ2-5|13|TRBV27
ASGKRQGGSRDQY
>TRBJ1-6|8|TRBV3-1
AEGGSPLH
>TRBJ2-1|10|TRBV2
AKGQVGNEQF
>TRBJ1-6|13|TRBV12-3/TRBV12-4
ASSQGGTGYSPLH
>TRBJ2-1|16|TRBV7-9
ASSLHLVSSGGYNEQF
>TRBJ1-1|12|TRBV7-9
ASILGQGYTEAF
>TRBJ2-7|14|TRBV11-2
ASSSGGPFRSYEQY
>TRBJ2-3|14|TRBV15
ATSTEAGGPSDTQY
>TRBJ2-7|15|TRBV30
AWSRLAEEGTWYEQY
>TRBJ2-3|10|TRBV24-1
ATSEGADTQY
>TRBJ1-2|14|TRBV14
ASSGWDRGVSYGYT
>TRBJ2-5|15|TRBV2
ASSAGLAGGGHETQY
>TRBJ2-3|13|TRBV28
ASSPTEGGTDTQY
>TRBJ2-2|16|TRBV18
ASSPPNQVLRSTGELF
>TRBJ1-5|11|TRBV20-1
SARGRADQPQH
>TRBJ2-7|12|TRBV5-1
ASSLARGRYEQY
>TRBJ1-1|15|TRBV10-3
AISVGDSRSDGTEAF
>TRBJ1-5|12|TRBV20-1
SANTGVSYQPQH
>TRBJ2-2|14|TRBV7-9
ASSPFDTSNTGELF
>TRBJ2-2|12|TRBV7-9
ASSFLVLTGELF
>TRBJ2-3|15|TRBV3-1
ASSQEFPGSSTDTQY
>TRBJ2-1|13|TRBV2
ASRGQAHSYNEQF
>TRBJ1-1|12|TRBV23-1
ASSQTGGGPEAF
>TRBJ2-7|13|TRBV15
ATSRRDRPTYEQY
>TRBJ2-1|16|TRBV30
AWSVGSGGDWGYNEQF
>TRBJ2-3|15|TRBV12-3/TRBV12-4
ASTYGAGLDSTNTQY
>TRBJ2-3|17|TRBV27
ASSVRDIRLAGATDTQY
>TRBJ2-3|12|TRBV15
ATSSASSTDTQY